This T cell receptor (beta chain) was recovered during a study of blood T cell repertoires in COVID-19. Study in general: COVID-19 samples collected from the United States, Italy and Spain covered acute and convalescent phases. PBMCs, B-cell-depleted T cells, or T cells provided the cDNA or gDNA that made up the material.

In the authors' workflow: Amplified reference gene primers provided the basis for estimating nucleated cell counts. Generated by immunoSEQ multiplex PCR, the TCRdb table keeps only in-frame clones and is missing some. That table furnishes V, J and clone size, whereas the DNA furnished D and trimming. The sample has 300,000 to 400,000 clones, more than 75% seen once. Trimming stripped 5 bases from V and 5 bases from J, with 15 bases between. The CDR3 totals 14 residues. The V gene's germline CDR1 is SGHTA and CDR2 FQGNSA. The specimen was PBMCs or T cells enriched from blood (not recorded which). The chain recombines TRBV7-2 with TRBJ1-2, with D possibly being TRBD1 (5 bases). This TCR was sampled from a man aged 55 to 70 who had recovered from COVID-19. CDR3 amino acids: CASSAMTERYGYTF. CDR3 nucleotides: TGTGCCAGCAGCGCGATGACAGAGAGATATGGCTACACCTTC.